The 15 T cell receptor beta chains below were found in one sample sequenced in a study of blood T cell repertoires in COVID-19. Assay: immunoSEQ multiplex PCR; the TCRdb copy retains only in-frame clones and omits some. The data show some 97,000 clones, roughly 87% seen once. What was sequenced was peripheral blood. The receptors stem from a young man in a cohort sampled during active COVID-19.

This CDR3 reads CASSFPTDRTLQETQYF. CDR3 in DNA: TGTGCCAGCAGTTTCCCTACAGACAGAACCCTCCAAGAGACCCAGTACTTC. The V and J genes are TRBV28 and TRBJ2-5; D perhaps matches TRBD1 (5 bases). The CDR3 spans 17 residues. With 3 bases removed from V and 1 base from J, the gap between germline ends came to 18 bases. CDR1 MDHEN and CDR2 SYDVKM come from the germline V gene.

The J gene is TRBJ2-7, the V gene TRBV21-1; the table names TRBD2, a call not compared with the DNA. TRBV21-1 is a listed pseudogene. CDR3 size: 16 residues. CDR3 sequence (DNA): TGTGCCAGCAGCAAACACGGCGGGGGGCCGGCCTACGAGCAGTACTTC. This encodes CASSKHGGGPAYEQYF.

V usage is TRBV5-1 and J usage is TRBJ1-2, with 7 bases aligning to TRBD1. Germline V gene lookup returns CDR1 SGHRS and CDR2 YFSETQ. The length of the CDR3 is 14 residues. V was clipped by 0 bases and J by 8 bases; unmatched bases: 7. The CDR3, as DNA: TGCGCCAGCAGCTTGGACAGGGGCGCAGAGGGCTACACCTTC. Translated: CASSLDRGAEGYTF.

The chain links TRBV5-4 to TRBJ1-1, with a tentative D call TRBD1 (6 bases). V was clipped by 0 bases and J by 3 bases, with 9 bases between them. The CDR3 runs to 14 residues. The germline CDR1 and CDR2 sequences are SGHNT and YYREEE (reference sequence). CDR3 sequence: CASSLAGADTEAFF. DNA for the CDR3: TGTGCCAGCAGCTTGGCAGGGGCAGACACTGAAGCTTTCTTT. Full variable domain (rest looked up from reference TRBV5-4 and TRBJ1-1): ETGVTQSPTHLIKTRGQQVTLRCSSQSGHNTVSWYQQALGQGPQFIFQYYREEENGRGNFPPRFSGLQFPNYSSELNVNALELDDSALYLCASSLAGADTEAFFGQGTRLTVV.

V is TRBV10-3 and J is TRBJ1-2; 7 nucleotides agree with TRBD1. V was clipped by 7 bases and J by 3 bases; unmatched bases: 5. The CDR3 spans 13 residues. Germline V gene sequence: CDR1 ENHRY, CDR2 SYGVKD. CDR3 loop: CAITRTGDYGYTF. DNA of the CDR3: TGTGCCATCACCAGGACAGGTGACTATGGCTACACCTTC.

The genes are TRBV5-4 and TRBJ2-7; possible D gene TRBD2, 6 bases. Per the germline V gene, CDR1 is SGHNT and CDR2 is YYREEE (reference sequence). Trimming removed 4 bases from V and 4 bases from J, with 6 bases in between. The CDR3 is made up of 11 amino acids. For the CDR3, the DNA is TGTGCCAGCAGCCGGGGGTACGAGCAGTACTTC. It translates to CASSRGYEQYF.

This chain uses TRBV28 with TRBJ2-5, with D maybe TRBD2 (6 bases). V was pared by 9 bases and J by 7 bases, with 21 bases between. CDR1 is MDHEN and CDR2 is SYDVKM in the germline V gene. This CDR3 comprises 14 residues. The CDR3 loop reads CASTDPGGFGTQYF. The CDR3 DNA sequence: TGTGCCAGTACCGACCCAGGAGGGTTCGGGACCCAGTACTTC.

The chain employs TRBV7-2 and TRBJ2-5, with 11 bases matching TRBD1. The germline V gene encodes CDR1 SGHTA and CDR2 FQGNSA. V gave up 4 bases and J gave up 4 bases; unmatched junction bases: 5. This CDR3 is built from 15 residues. This CDR3 is CASSSGTGGSETQYF. In nucleotides, the CDR3 is TGTGCCAGCAGCTCGGGGACAGGGGGGTCAGAGACCCAGTACTTC.

The V and J genes are TRBV28 and TRBJ2-7; 7 nucleotides align to TRBD1. There are 14 residues in the CDR3. The J segment lost 6 bases and the V segment lost 10 bases, leaving 15 bases of the junction unmatched. CDR1 and CDR2 from the germline V gene are MDHEN and SYDVKM. The CDR3 sequence is CAITRTGGSAEQYF. The CDR3, as DNA: TGTGCCATCACCAGGACAGGAGGTTCAGCCGAGCAGTACTTC.

The CDR3 protein is CASSFRGQGAGYTF. In nucleotides, the CDR3 is TGTGCCAGCAGCTTTCGTGGACAGGGTGCTGGCTACACCTTC. The gene calls are TRBV7-8 and TRBJ1-2; 8 nucleotides align to TRBD1. Germline V gene lookup returns CDR1 SGHVS and CDR2 FQNEAQ. This CDR3 is built from 14 residues. V lost 3 bases and J lost 7; bases outside the gene matches: 7. Together with reference TRBV7-8 and TRBJ1-2, the CDR3 gives the full variable domain: GAGVSQSPRYKVAKRGQDVALRCDPISGHVSLFWYQQALGQGPEFLTYFQNEAQLDKSGLPSDRFFAERPEGSVSTLKIQRTQQEDSAVYLCASSFRGQGAGYTFGSGTRLTVV.

The rearrangement uses TRBV7-9 and TRBJ2-3, with 10 bases that match TRBD2. The CDR3 runs to 16 residues. V lost 0 bases, J lost 1 base, and 1 base stayed unmatched. Germline V gene data show CDR1 as SEHNR and CDR2 as FQNEAQ (reference sequence). The CDR3 spells CASSLALAGGTDTQYF. CDR3 coding DNA: TGTGCCAGCAGCTTAGCCCTAGCGGGGGGCACAGATACGCAGTATTTT.

This rearrangement joins TRBV10-3 to TRBJ2-7, with D possibly being TRBD2 (6 bases). V lost 2 bases and J lost 0, with 11 bases in between. Germline CDR1 reads ENHRY; CDR2 reads SYGVKD. The CDR3 spans 15 residues. CDR3 loop: CAISEARGSSYEQYF. The CDR3, as DNA: TGTGCCATCAGTGAGGCTCGGGGGTCCTCCTACGAGCAGTACTTC.

V usage is TRBV28 and J usage is TRBJ1-1; D unresolved. The CDR3 has 14 residues. From germline, CDR1 is MDHEN and CDR2 SYDVKM. Trimming shortened V by 2 bases and J by 0 bases, and 7 bases separated the two germline ends. The CDR3 region is CASSLQVLNTEAFF. The CDR3 DNA reads TGTGCCAGCAGTTTACAGGTGTTGAACACTGAAGCTTTCTTT. The full variable domain, rest sourced from reference TRBV28 and TRBJ1-1, is DVKVTQSSRYLVKRTGEKVFLECVQDMDHENMFWYRQDPGLGLRLIYFSYDVKMKEKGDIPEGYSVSREKKERFSLILESASTNQTSMYLCASSLQVLNTEAFFGQGTRLTVV.

The rearrangement joins TRBV19 to TRBJ2-4, with 8 bases matching TRBD1. CDR3 length equals 13 residues. Germline CDR1 and CDR2: LNHDA and SQIVND (reference sequence). Germline trimming cut 4 bases from V and 6 bases from J; bases unmatched to any gene: 2. CDR3 loop: CASSTGQGNIQYF. The DNA for the CDR3 is TGTGCCAGTAGTACAGGACAGGGAAACATTCAGTACTTC.

The rearrangement joins TRBV27 to TRBJ1-1, with 12 bases aligning to TRBD1. This CDR3 is 15 amino acids long. V was pared by 4 bases and J by 4 bases, with 4 bases of the junction left unmatched. Per the germline V gene, CDR1 is MNHEY and CDR2 is SMNVEV (reference sequence). The CDR3 spells CASSSGQGATTEAFF. The CDR3, as DNA: TGTGCCAGCAGTTCGGGACAGGGGGCAACCACTGAAGCTTTCTTT.